A selection of T cell receptor beta chains follows, all from one sample in a study of T cells after yellow fever vaccination. A single record per CDR3 protein comes from TCRdb applying MiXCR to the 5' RACE reads. The sample consists of around 350,000 distinct CDR3 sequences, 9.5% to 13% of them appearing once. The sample here was PBMCs, taken on the day of the first yellow fever vaccination. These receptors were obtained from a man younger than 35 who received the YFV17D yellow fever vaccine. The CDR3 runs from the conserved cysteine through the conserved F or W. The D gene is left open where the match is weak. Only part of the rows carry a size: once, few, many, or a class if the clone is expanded.

j_call d_call clone_size v_call cdr3_nt cdr3_aa
TRBJ2-3 TRBD2 NA TRBV7-2 TGTGCCAGCAGCATTACTAGCGGGGGGAGGGATACGCAGTATTTT CASSITSGGRDTQYF
TRBJ1-2 TRBD1 NA TRBV5-1 TGCGCCAGCTCCAGGGGGGGACTCGACAGGGGGGGCTACACCTTC CASSRGGLDRGGYTF
TRBJ2-3 TRBD2 few TRBV5-1 TGCGCCAGCAGCCGGGGGGGGGGCCGGGATACGCAGTATTTT CASSRGGGRDTQYF
TRBJ1-5 NA many TRBV7-2 TGTGCCAGCAGCTTAAAGGGTCAGCCCCAGCATTTT CASSLKGQPQHF
TRBJ1-3 NA few TRBV7-2 TGTGCCAGCAGCCGCGGACTCACCGCTGGAAACACCATATATTTT CASSRGLTAGNTIYF
TRBJ1-1 TRBD1 few TRBV9 TGTGCCAGCAGCGGGCGGTTGGGACAGGGTAACACTGAAGCTTTCTTT CASSGRLGQGNTEAFF
TRBJ2-2 NA many TRBV6-2/TRBV6-3 TGTGCCAGCAACCACCCGAACACCGGGGAGCTGTTTTTT CASNHPNTGELFF
TRBJ1-2 NA NA TRBV4-1 TGCGCCAGCAGCCAAGGGGAACGGGGCTACACCTTC CASSQGERGYTF
TRBJ1-6 NA NA TRBV7-2 TGTGCCAGCAGCTTAACAACCGCCCCACCCCTCCACTTT CASSLTTAPPLHF
TRBJ2-2 NA NA TRBV30 TGTGCCTGGCGGGACACCGGGGAGCTGTTTTTT CAWRDTGELFF
TRBJ2-3 NA few TRBV19 TGTGCCAGTAGTCTCCAACATCAGGGAAGCACAGATACGCAGTATTTT CASSLQHQGSTDTQYF
TRBJ2-5 TRBD2 few TRBV7-3 TGTGCCAGCAGTTCAAGCGGGGGGGCCTGGGAGACCCAGTACTTC CASSSSGGAWETQYF
TRBJ2-1 TRBD1 many TRBV5-1 TGCGCCAGTTCAGGGACAGACCCGGATGAGCAGTTCTTC CASSGTDPDEQFF
TRBJ2-5 NA NA TRBV5-1 TGCGCCAGCAGCCCAATTCGGGAGACCCAGTACTTC CASSPIRETQYF
TRBJ2-1 TRBD2 few TRBV5-1 TGCGCCAGCAGCGGCTCTAGCGGGGGTAGTCACAATGAGCAGTTCTTC CASSGSSGGSHNEQFF